The rows below give T cell receptor beta chains drawn from one sample of a study of T cells in Graves' hyperthyroidism and ophthalmopathy. TCRdb processed the multiplex PCR reads anew with MiXCR; each CDR3 protein has one entry. The data hold about 300,000 distinct CDR3 sequences, with roughly 13% observed a single time. The specimen was blood. Receptors originate from a woman aged 25 to 45 with Graves' hyperthyroidism that later progressed to Graves' ophthalmopathy. The CDR3 runs from the conserved cysteine through the conserved F or W. D genes are given only for firm matches. Not all rows give a size; the values are once, few, many and, for expanded clones, a class.

D,size,J,V,CDR3,DNA
.,few,TRBJ1-1,TRBV19,CASSKQGGDTEAFF,TGTGCCAGTAGTAAACAGGGAGGAGACACTGAAGCTTTCTTT
.,many,TRBJ2-7,TRBV7-2,CASSLQVFYEQYF,TGTGCCAGCAGCCTGCAGGTCTTCTACGAGCAGTACTTC
.,many,TRBJ2-7,TRBV7-9,CASSLDGGITYEQYF,TGTGCCAGCAGCTTGGATGGGGGGATTACCTACGAGCAGTACTTC
TRBD1,many,TRBJ2-7,TRBV12-3/TRBV12-4,CASSGTGAPTNSYEQYF,TGTGCCAGCAGTGGGACAGGGGCCCCCACTAACTCCTACGAGCAGTACTTC
.,few,TRBJ2-1,TRBV24-1,CATSGSDPAYNEQFF,TGTGCCACCAGTGGTTCGGACCCGGCCTACAATGAGCAGTTCTTC
.,.,TRBJ2-3,TRBV4-1,CASSPSGHPGVDTQYF,TGCGCCAGCAGCCCCTCCGGCCATCCAGGGGTCGATACGCAGTATTTT
TRBD1,many,TRBJ1-1,TRBV3-1,CASSQEGGGRAVVNTEAFF,TGTGCCAGCAGCCAAGAAGGAGGGGGCAGGGCGGTCGTTAACACTGAAGCTTTCTTT
.,few,TRBJ2-3,TRBV24-1,CATSDSHADGTDTQYF,TGTGCCACCAGTGATTCGCATGCAGACGGCACAGATACGCAGTATTTT
.,many,TRBJ1-2,TRBV19,CASSIDGRTYGYTF,TGTGCCAGTAGTATAGACGGCAGAACCTATGGCTACACCTTC
TRBD2,many,TRBJ2-1,TRBV7-8,CASSPRDGGSYNEQFF,TGTGCCAGCAGCCCTAGGGACGGGGGGTCCTACAATGAGCAGTTCTTC
.,.,TRBJ1-2,TRBV6-1,CASSEKFSTRGNYGYTF,TGTGCCAGCAGTGAGAAGTTCTCTACCAGAGGGAACTATGGCTACACCTTC
TRBD2,.,TRBJ2-3,TRBV28,CASSRTSGRAGRADTQYF,TGTGCCAGCAGTCGGACTAGCGGGAGGGCCGGAAGAGCAGATACGCAGTATTTT
.,few,TRBJ2-2,TRBV3-1,CASSTQRSTGELFF,TGTGCCAGCAGCACTCAGCGATCCACCGGGGAGCTGTTTTTT
.,.,TRBJ2-3,TRBV12-3/TRBV12-4,CASSLSPDTQYF,TGTGCCAGCAGTCTGAGCCCAGATACGCAGTATTTT
.,many,TRBJ1-3,TRBV6-5,CASSRDGGGGGNTIYF,TGTGCCAGCAGCCGAGACGGAGGCGGCGGAGGAAACACCATATATTTT
.,few,TRBJ1-1,TRBV4-1,CASSQAVTGLMTEAFF,TGCGCCAGCAGCCAAGCGGTAACGGGGCTTATGACTGAAGCTTTCTTT
TRBD2,many,TRBJ2-7,TRBV20-1,CSAEGLAGAATYEQYF,TGCAGTGCCGAGGGGCTAGCGGGAGCGGCAACCTACGAGCAGTACTTC
.,many,TRBJ1-4,TRBV18,CASSPQSLEKLFF,TGTGCCAGCTCGCCCCAGTCTTTAGAAAAACTGTTTTTT
TRBD1,many,TRBJ1-2,TRBV12-3/TRBV12-4,CASSAGGPYGYGYTF,TGTGCCAGCAGTGCAGGGGGGCCGTATGGCTATGGCTACACCTTC
.,many,TRBJ1-6,TRBV27,CASSPSLWSPLHF,TGTGCCAGCAGTCCCTCATTGTGGTCTCCCCTCCACTTT
.,many,TRBJ1-1,TRBV4-1,CASSQSERQMNTEAFF,TGCGCCAGCAGCCAATCCGAACGACAGATGAACACTGAAGCTTTCTTT
TRBD2,many,TRBJ2-2,TRBV4-2,CASSQEGGNSRELFF,TGTGCCAGCAGCCAAGAGGGAGGGAACTCGCGGGAGCTGTTTTTT
TRBD2,many,TRBJ2-3,TRBV11-3,CASSLEGTSGDTQYF,TGTGCCAGCAGCTTAGAGGGGACTAGCGGGGATACGCAGTATTTT
.,few,TRBJ2-3,TRBV9,CASSVKSGANRDTQYF,TGTGCCAGCAGCGTAAAATCGGGGGCCAATAGGGATACGCAGTATTTT
.,many,TRBJ2-1,TRBV10-3,CAIQPGGGNGVREQFF,TGTGCCATCCAGCCGGGTGGCGGGAACGGGGTTCGTGAGCAGTTCTTC
.,.,TRBJ2-3,TRBV28,CASSSYDTADTQYF,TGTGCCAGCAGTTCCTATGACACAGCAGATACGCAGTATTTT
.,many,TRBJ1-4,TRBV10-3,CAISGGGNNEKLFF,TGTGCCATCAGTGGCGGGGGGAACAATGAAAAACTGTTTTTT
.,many,TRBJ2-5,TRBV12-3/TRBV12-4,CASSVNPGTPETQYF,TGTGCCAGCAGCGTCAACCCAGGGACCCCAGAGACCCAGTACTTC